This TCR beta chain was sequenced in a study of T cells in Graves' hyperthyroidism and ophthalmopathy. This clonotype was seen more than once but under ten times. TCR beta CDR3 region amplification was performed from RNA transcripts. The HTBI primer set drove a first-round RT-PCR of the TCR CDR3. Using its own MiXCR run on the multiplex PCR reads, TCRdb lists one record per CDR3 protein. The sample lists approximately 590,000 distinct CDR3 sequences; 15% to 17% were seen once. The CDR3 loop spans 13 amino acids. V was shortened by 6 bases and J by 7 bases, with 12 bases between the two germline ends. CDR1 and CDR2 (germline): SNHLY, FYNNEI. The study based diagnoses on clinical symptoms, serum thyroxine and TRAb, thyroid ultrasound and orbital computed tomography.

This receptor was taken from a woman between 25 and 40 years old with Graves' hyperthyroidism. The chain recombines TRBV2 with TRBJ1-4; no reliable D call. Sequencing was carried out using blood. The CDR3 sequence is CASRPHVGEKLFF. CDR3 DNA sequence: TGTGCCAGCAGGCCTCATGTTGGTGAAAAACTGTTTTTT.